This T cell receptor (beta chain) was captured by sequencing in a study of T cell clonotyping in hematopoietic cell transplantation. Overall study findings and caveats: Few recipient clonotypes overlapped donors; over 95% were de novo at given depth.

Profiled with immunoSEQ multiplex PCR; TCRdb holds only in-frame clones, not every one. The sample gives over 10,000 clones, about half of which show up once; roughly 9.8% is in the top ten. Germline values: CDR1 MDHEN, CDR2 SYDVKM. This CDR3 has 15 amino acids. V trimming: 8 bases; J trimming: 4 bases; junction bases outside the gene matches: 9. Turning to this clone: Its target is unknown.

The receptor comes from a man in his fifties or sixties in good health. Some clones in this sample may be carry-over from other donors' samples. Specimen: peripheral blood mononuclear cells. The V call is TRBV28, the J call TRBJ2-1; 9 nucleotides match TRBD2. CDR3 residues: CASHPGLAFYNEQFF. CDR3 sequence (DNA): TGTGCCAGCCACCCGGGACTAGCCTTTTACAATGAGCAGTTCTTC.